The rows below give T cell receptor beta chains drawn from one sample of a study of regulatory T cells in long-lasting Graves disease. TCRdb re-derived calls from the multiplex PCR reads in MiXCR, one entry per CDR3 protein. The repertoire holds about 220,000 distinct CDR3 sequences, with around a fifth as singletons. These data were also reused for a study on T cells in Graves' hyperthyroidism and ophthalmopathy.

This specimen consisted of peripheral blood mononuclear cells (PBMCs), obtained at new diagnosis, from a patient treated with antithyroid drugs. Receptors originate from a woman in her thirties with Graves disease. Both conserved end residues are part of each CDR3. D genes are given only for firm matches. Where a row states a size, it is once, few, many or the class of an expanded clone; other rows omit it.

CASSGGGLAGNEQFF	TGTGCCAGCAGTGGGGGAGGGCTAGCGGGCAATGAGCAGTTCTTC	TRBV2	TRBJ2-1	many	TRBD2
CASKERRTGELFF	TGTGCCAGCAAGGAACGAAGAACCGGGGAGCTGTTTTTT	TRBV28	TRBJ2-2	many	.
CASRPVTAYGYTF	TGCGCCAGCAGACCCGTGACAGCCTATGGCTACACCTTC	TRBV10-2	TRBJ1-2	.	.
CASSYLGGVAGGEQFF	TGTGCCAGCAGCTACCTCGGGGGGGTAGCGGGAGGGGAGCAGTTCTTC	TRBV7-9	TRBJ2-1	few	TRBD2
CASSGSSSGDTDTQYF	TGTGCCAGCAGTGGATCTTCTAGCGGAGACACAGATACGCAGTATTTT	TRBV2	TRBJ2-3	.	TRBD2
CASSMPGTSMYNEQFF	TGTGCCAGTAGTATGCCCGGGACTAGTATGTACAATGAGCAGTTCTTC	TRBV19	TRBJ2-1	.	TRBD2
CASSSQRGTTDTQYF	TGTGCCAGCAGTTCCCAGCGGGGGACGACAGATACGCAGTATTTT	TRBV12-3/TRBV12-4	TRBJ2-3	many	TRBD2
CASSVGARNEQFF	TGTGCCAGCAGCGTAGGGGCGAGAAATGAGCAGTTCTTC	TRBV9	TRBJ2-1	.	.
CASRTPGDLNEKLFF	TGTGCCAGCAGGACTCCAGGGGACCTTAATGAAAAACTGTTTTTT	TRBV28	TRBJ1-4	many	.
CASSEAVNTGNEQFF	TGTGCCAGCAGTGAAGCTGTAAACACGGGCAATGAGCAGTTCTTC	TRBV2	TRBJ2-1	many	.
CASSYGGSSNQPQHF	TGTGCCAGCAGTTACGGGGGTTCTAGCAATCAGCCCCAGCATTTT	TRBV6-5	TRBJ1-5	many	.
CSARDPREWETQYF	TGCAGTGCTAGAGATCCGCGGGAGTGGGAGACCCAGTACTTC	TRBV20-1	TRBJ2-5	.	TRBD2
CASSVTSTGELFF	TGTGCCAGCAGCGTAACTAGCACCGGGGAGCTGTTTTTT	TRBV9	TRBJ2-2	.	.
CAWSSGGMNTEAFF	TGTGCCTGGAGCTCGGGGGGGATGAACACTGAAGCTTTCTTT	TRBV30	TRBJ1-1	.	.
CASSLTGQGGYTF	TGTGCCAGCAGCCTGACAGGCCAGGGTGGCTACACCTTC	TRBV3-1	TRBJ1-2	many	.
CASRKGSGGNTGELFF	TGTGCCAGCAGGAAGGGGTCAGGGGGGAACACCGGGGAGCTGTTTTTT	TRBV6-1	TRBJ2-2	.	TRBD1
CASRGFGEQYF	TGTGCCAGCAGGGGGTTTGGCGAGCAGTACTTC	TRBV12-3/TRBV12-4	TRBJ2-7	many	.
CASSLVAGGSTDTQYF	TGCGCCAGCAGCTTGGTTGCGGGAGGGAGCACAGATACGCAGTATTTT	TRBV5-1	TRBJ2-3	many	TRBD2
CAWSQGATDTQYF	TGTGCCTGGAGTCAGGGGGCCACAGATACGCAGTATTTT	TRBV30	TRBJ2-3	.	TRBD1
CSARATEGGEQYF	TGCAGTGCTAGAGCCACGGAGGGGGGCGAGCAGTACTTC	TRBV20-1	TRBJ2-7	many	.
CASSDRTGDASYEQYF	TGTGCCAGCAGCGACCGAACAGGGGACGCCTCCTACGAGCAGTACTTC	TRBV9	TRBJ2-7	many	TRBD1
CASSQSQGAREQYF	TGCGCCAGCAGCCAGTCTCAGGGGGCGCGGGAGCAGTACTTC	TRBV4-1	TRBJ2-7	few	TRBD1
CASRPRTGSNTGELFF	TGTGCCAGCAGACCCAGGACAGGGTCGAACACCGGGGAGCTGTTTTTT	TRBV6-1	TRBJ2-2	many	TRBD1
CASSPNRGGTEAFF	TGTGCCAGCTCGCCAAACAGGGGCGGGACTGAAGCTTTCTTT	TRBV18	TRBJ1-1	many	TRBD1